These 21 T cell receptor beta chains were all obtained from the same sample, sequenced in a study of blood T cell repertoires in COVID-19. Assay: immunoSEQ multiplex PCR; the TCRdb copy retains only in-frame clones and omits some. The sample has 200,000 to 300,000 clones; roughly 80% are singletons. Material: peripheral blood. The receptor set was obtained from a woman older than 75 with acute or convalescent COVID-19.

The chain carries TRBV28 and TRBJ1-2, with 7 positions matching TRBD1. V was clipped by 6 bases and J by 6 bases; unmatched bases: 4. The CDR3 contains 12 residues. Germline assignment: CDR1 MDHEN and CDR2 SYDVKM. This CDR3 reads CASSRGGNGYTF. DNA for the CDR3: TGTGCCAGCAGCAGAGGGGGCAATGGCTACACCTTC.

The V gene is TRBV2, the J gene TRBJ1-1; D might be TRBD1 (5 bases). V shed 3 bases and J shed 11 bases, with 10 bases lying between them. This CDR3 is built from 11 residues. Per the germline V gene, CDR1 is SNHLY and CDR2 is FYNNEI. Here the CDR3 DNA reads TGTGCCAGCAGTGAGGAAGGGGCCGCTTTCTTT. This codes for CASSEEGAAFF.

The V gene is TRBV6-5, the J gene TRBJ1-1, with 7 bases aligning to TRBD1. This CDR3 comprises 15 residues. Germline V gene sequence: CDR1 MNHEY, CDR2 SVGAGI. The V and J ends lost 5 bases and 5 bases, in that order; junction bases with no gene match: 11. In DNA form, the CDR3 reads TGTGCCAGCAGTCCCCGGGGACAGTTTAAGACTGAAGCTTTCTTT. Its protein product is CASSPRGQFKTEAFF.

The chain carries TRBV2 and TRBJ1-2; 8 bases match TRBD1. This CDR3 has 13 amino acids. J gave up 5 bases and V 6 bases, and 5 bases lay outside the gene matches. Germline V lookup: CDR1 SNHLY, CDR2 FYNNEI. The CDR3 bases are TGTGCCAGCAGGGTGACAGGGGAATATGGCTACACCTTC. This codes for CASRVTGEYGYTF.

This sequence joins TRBV21-1 and TRBJ1-3. TRBV21-1 is a recognized pseudogene. CDR3 length: 14 residues. The CDR3: CASSKDRAGNTIYF. The CDR3 nucleotides read TGTGCCAGCAGCAAAGATAGAGCTGGAAACACCATATATTTT.

The chain joins TRBV19 to TRBJ2-7; 12 nucleotides match TRBD2. The CDR3 runs 18 residues. CDR1 is LNHDA and CDR2 is SQIVND in the germline V gene (reference sequence). Trimming removed 3 bases from V and 0 bases from J; junction bases left unmatched: 9. The CDR3 region is CASSISGLAGTRSYEQYF. The CDR3 region has the DNA TGTGCCAGTAGTATCTCGGGACTAGCGGGTACCCGCTCCTACGAGCAGTACTTC.

The chain is built from TRBV6-6 and TRBJ1-5; D unclear. V was pared by 4 bases and J by 3 bases, with 10 bases between. This CDR3 contains 14 residues. Germline CDR1 MNHNY, CDR2 SVGAGI (reference sequence). CDR3 protein: CASSLWGANQPQHF. The CDR3 DNA reads as TGTGCCAGCAGTTTGTGGGGAGCCAATCAGCCCCAGCATTTT.

This clone was counted only a few times. The V and J genes are TRBV6-6 and TRBJ1-1; D unclear. Between the trimmed V and J ends, which lost 3 bases and 4 bases, there was a span of 12 bases. CDR1 is MNHNY, CDR2 SVGAGI, per germline (reference sequence). This CDR3 spans 14 amino acids. The CDR3 is CASSYQAAGTEAFF. In DNA, the CDR3 is TGTGCCAGCAGTTATCAAGCTGCGGGCACTGAAGCTTTCTTT.

The chain links TRBV28 to TRBJ1-1; 8 bases fit TRBD1. Germline CDR1 reads MDHEN; CDR2 reads SYDVKM. CDR3 length: 12 residues. The V and J ends lost 8 bases and 4 bases, in that order; junction bases with no gene match: 3. The CDR3 nucleotides read TGTGCCAGCTGGACAGGGATCACTGAAGCTTTCTTT. It encodes CASWTGITEAFF.

The V gene is TRBV5-1, the J gene TRBJ1-1; D uncertain. The CDR3 is 14 residues long. Germline V gene sequence: CDR1 SGHRS, CDR2 YFSETQ. Trimming left V 0 bases short and J 2 bases short, with 8 bases between. The chain's CDR3 is CASSLVPHNTEAFF. The DNA for the CDR3 is TGCGCCAGCAGCTTGGTCCCACACAACACTGAAGCTTTCTTT. The full variable domain, its missing parts supplied by reference TRBV5-1 and TRBJ1-1, is KAGVTQTPRYLIKTRGQQVTLSCSPISGHRSVSWYQQTPGQGLQFLFEYFSETQRNKGNFPGRFSGRQFSNSRSEMNVSTLELGDSALYLCASSLVPHNTEAFFGQGTRLTVV.

This chain connects TRBV6-5 to TRBJ1-1; maybe TRBD1 (5 bases). The V and J ends lost 6 bases and 2 bases respectively, with 13 bases between them. Germline assignment: CDR1 MNHEY and CDR2 SVGAGI. CDR3 length equals 14 residues. The chain's CDR3 is CASSPDRFNTEAFF. The DNA of the CDR3 is TGTGCCAGCAGCCCCGACAGATTCAACACTGAAGCTTTCTTT.

The CDR3 DNA follows: TGTGCCAGCAGTGGACAGGGGTCCGGGGAGCTGTTTTTT. It is translated as CASSGQGSGELFF. The chain employs TRBV2 and TRBJ2-2; 8 bases align to TRBD1. The CDR3 has 13 residues. The ends lost 4 bases at V and 6 bases at J; junction bases unmatched: 1. Germline values: CDR1 SNHLY, CDR2 FYNNEI.

In this sample, this clone turned up many times. This chain links TRBV6-8 with TRBJ1-5; D might be TRBD1 (6 bases). Trimming removed 7 bases at V and 0 bases at J, with 19 bases between. The CDR3 sequence is 17 residues long. CDR1 MNHGY and CDR2 SAAAGT come from the germline V gene. Here the CDR3 reads CASTPDSVRYSNQPQHF. DNA for the CDR3: TGTGCCAGCACCCCGGACAGCGTGAGATATAGCAATCAGCCCCAGCATTTT.

This clone was counted ten times or more. The chain carries TRBV7-6 and TRBJ2-5; D call uncertain. Germline CDR1 SGHVS, CDR2 FNYEAQ. The CDR3 sequence is 15 residues long. The V and J ends lost 5 bases and 3 bases respectively, with 16 bases between them. Here the CDR3 DNA reads TGTGCCAGCAGCCTAACCACCCAAACGAAAGAGACCCAGTACTTC. Translating gives CASSLTTQTKETQYF. Combining the CDR3 with reference TRBV7-6 and TRBJ2-5 gives the whole variable domain GAGVSQSPRYKVTKRGQDVALRCDPISGHVSLYWYRQALGQGPEFLTYFNYEAQQDKSGLPNDRFSAERPEGSISTLTIQRTEQRDSAMYRCASSLTTQTKETQYFGPGTRLLVL.

The CDR3 loop is CASSYSGDYEQYF. The CDR3, as DNA: TGTGCCAGCAGTTACTCAGGGGACTACGAGCAGTACTTC. This sequence joins TRBV6-6 and TRBJ2-7; a possible D gene is TRBD1 (5 bases). CDR3 length equals 13 residues. V was pared by 0 bases and J by 3 bases, with 6 bases between. Germline V gives CDR1 MNHNY, CDR2 SVGAGI (reference sequence).

This clone was detected a few times. The rearrangement uses TRBV19 and TRBJ1-2; 7 positions agree with TRBD1. J was trimmed by 7 bases and V by 2 bases; bases with no gene match: 4. The germline CDR1 and CDR2 sequences are LNHDA and SQIVND (reference sequence). This CDR3 contains 13 residues. Here the CDR3 DNA reads TGTGCCAGTAGTATACCCGACAGGGCTGGCTACACCTTC. Its protein product is CASSIPDRAGYTF. The entire variable domain, with the rest obtained from reference TRBV19 and TRBJ1-2, is as follows: DGGITQSPKYLFRKEGQNVTLSCEQNLNHDAMYWYRQDPGQGLRLIYYSQIVNDFQKGDIAEGYSVSREKKESFPLTVTSAQKNPTAFYLCASSIPDRAGYTFGSGTRLTVV.

The J gene is TRBJ2-1, the V gene TRBV25-1; 10 bases are shared with TRBD2. CDR3 size: 16 residues. CDR1 and CDR2 from the germline V gene are MGHDK and SYGVNS. The junction had 8 bases not matched to a gene; V was cut back by 6 bases and J by 3 bases. CDR3 DNA sequence: TGTGCCAGCAGCCTTCTAGCGGGGGTTGTCTACAATGAGCAGTTCTTC. It specifies CASSLLAGVVYNEQFF.

This chain connects TRBV28 to TRBJ2-7; 9 positions agree with TRBD1. V lost 5 bases, J lost 7 bases, and 18 bases stayed unmatched. The CDR3 runs 17 residues. Germline loops: CDR1 MDHEN, CDR2 SYDVKM. CDR3 DNA sequence: TGTGCCAGCAGTCCCAGGGACAGGGTCTCCCCCCGATGGGAGCAGTACTTC. It is translated as CASSPRDRVSPRWEQYF.

V usage is TRBV6-2 or TRBV6-3 and J usage is TRBJ1-5, with 10 nucleotides matching TRBD1. In germline, CDR1 is MNHEY, CDR2 SVGEGT. The CDR3 runs to 15 residues. The trim removed 5 bases at V and 5 bases at J, leaving 6 bases unmatched. Here the CDR3 reads CASSDGQGVYQPQHF. CDR3 in DNA: TGTGCCAGCAGTGATGGACAGGGGGTGTATCAGCCCCAGCATTTT.

The V and J genes are TRBV6-6 and TRBJ1-1; TRBD1 is a possible D gene (6 bases). This CDR3 contains 12 residues. V lost 2 bases, J lost 8 bases, and 9 bases lay in between. Germline V CDR1 and CDR2: MNHNY, SVGAGI (reference sequence). CDR3 region: CASSYGDIEAFF. CDR3 nucleotides: TGTGCCAGCAGTTACGGGGACATAGAAGCTTTCTTT.

This clone was found a few times. The chain is built from TRBV5-1 and TRBJ2-5, with TRBD2 as a possible D gene (5 bases). Looked up from germline, CDR1 is SGHRS and CDR2 is YFSETQ. The CDR3 consists of 15 residues. The V end lost 0 bases, the J end lost 5 bases, and 14 bases lay between the germline ends. CDR3 protein: CASSLAPGSGETQYF. The CDR3 DNA reads as TGCGCCAGCAGCTTGGCCCCGGGGTCGGGGGAGACCCAGTACTTC.